This TCR beta chain was retrieved from a study of blood T cell repertoires in COVID-19. Study details: Acute and convalescent COVID-19 samples came from the United States, Italy and Spain.

Germline-derived CDR1 and CDR2 are SGHVS and FNYEAQ. There are 17 residues in the CDR3. V dropped 4 bases and J dropped 1 base, with 19 bases sitting between them. Seattle-derived patients entered the study during active infection and were followed longitudinally. In the original processing: Estimated nucleated cell counts came from reference gene primer amplification. Measured with immunoSEQ multiplex PCR; TCRdb has only the in-frame clones, and not every one. V, J and clone size reflect that table, while D and trimming were determined from the DNA. The sample has roughly 340,000 clones, around 90% seen once; the top ten hold about 3%.

This TCR derives from a woman aged 25 to 45 with COVID-19, enrolled during active disease. This chain links TRBV7-6 with TRBJ1-1, with TRBD1 as a possible D gene (6 bases). The sequencing sample was made of peripheral blood. The CDR3 coding sequence is TGTGCCAGCAGCTCCGACCGAGGGGGAGATCGGAACACTGAAGCTTTCTTT. Translation gives CASSSDRGGDRNTEAFF.